These T cell receptor beta chains were read from a single sample in a study of blood T cell repertoires in COVID-19. Data came from immunoSEQ multiplex PCR; TCRdb stores just in-frame clones and leaves some out. The table records 40,000 or so clones, around nine tenths of them present only once. What was sequenced was peripheral blood. All receptors derive from a human donor in a cohort sampled during active COVID-19. CDR3s include the opening cysteine and the closing phenylalanine or tryptophan. The D gene is left open where the match is weak. The size entry is marked missing in some rows and otherwise reads once, few, many or a size class.

d_gene	abundance	v_gene	j_gene	CDR3aa	CDR3nt
TRBD2	-	TRBV20-1	TRBJ2-3	CSAGGADTQYF	TGCAGTGCTGGGGGGGCAGATACGCAGTATTTT
TRBD2	-	TRBV11-2	TRBJ2-1	CASSLDALATSYNEQFF	TGTGCCAGCAGCTTAGATGCACTAGCGACTTCCTACAATGAGCAGTTCTTC
TRBD2	-	TRBV6-2/TRBV6-3	TRBJ2-1	CASSFPLAGGPGEQFF	TGTGCCAGCAGTTTCCCACTAGCGGGGGGGCCGGGTGAGCAGTTCTTC
-	-	TRBV30	TRBJ1-2	CAWGHDVAVDYGYTF	TGTGCCTGGGGACACGATGTGGCCGTGGACTATGGCTACACCTTC
TRBD1	-	TRBV6-1	TRBJ2-7	CASSGLDRTSSYEQYF	TGTGCCAGCAGTGGGCTGGACAGGACAAGCTCCTACGAGCAGTACTTC
TRBD1	-	TRBV5-5	TRBJ2-1	CASSSTGTGGYEQFF	TGTGCCAGCAGCTCAACCGGGACAGGGGGCTATGAGCAGTTCTTC
-	-	TRBV27	TRBJ2-7	CASSGGIRGAYEQYF	TGTGCCAGCAGTGGAGGGATTCGAGGGGCTTACGAGCAGTACTTC
-	-	TRBV6-1	TRBJ1-3	CASSGSLLGSGNTIYF	TGTGCCAGCAGTGGTTCCCTGCTAGGCTCTGGAAACACCATATATTTT
TRBD1	once	TRBV5-1	TRBJ2-5	CASSFGDSLSQETQYF	TGCGCCAGCAGCTTTGGGGACAGTCTCAGTCAAGAGACCCAGTACTTC
-	-	TRBV9	TRBJ1-5	CASSVVGEPQHF	TGTGCCAGCAGCGTAGTAGGGGAGCCCCAGCATTTT
-	once	TRBV11-2	TRBJ2-1	CASRSSSYNEQFF	TGTGCCAGCCGGAGTAGCTCCTACAATGAGCAGTTCTTC
TRBD2	-	TRBV6-1	TRBJ2-1	CAGSEWRGGRFPYNEQFF	TGTGCCGGCAGTGAATGGCGGGGGGGCCGTTTTCCCTACAATGAGCAGTTCTTC
-	-	TRBV21-1	TRBJ2-7	CASSYAGTGIFYEQYF	TGTGCCAGCAGCTACGCCGGGACAGGAATCTTTTACGAGCAGTACTTC
-	-	TRBV7-2	TRBJ2-1	CASTWANAYNEQFF	TGTGCCAGCACATGGGCCAATGCCTACAATGAGCAGTTCTTC
TRBD2	-	TRBV6-2/TRBV6-3	TRBJ2-5	CASSLGGLAGGGTQYF	TGTGCCAGCAGTTTGGGCGGACTAGCGGGAGGTGGGACCCAGTACTTC
TRBD2	-	TRBV5-1	TRBJ2-1	CASSWTSGRYNEQFF	TGCGCCAGCAGCTGGACTAGCGGACGCTACAATGAGCAGTTCTTC
-	-	TRBV5-1	TRBJ1-2	CASSLGGRGSGYTF	TGCGCCAGCAGCTTGGGGGGCAGAGGTTCGGGCTACACCTTC
TRBD1	once	TRBV4-2	TRBJ1-2	CASSHPQGVNYGYTF	TGTGCCAGCAGCCATCCACAGGGGGTTAACTATGGCTACACCTTC
TRBD1	-	TRBV5-1	TRBJ2-2	CASHRAGGNTGELFF	TGCGCCAGCCACCGGGCAGGGGGTAACACCGGGGAGCTGTTTTTT
TRBD2	-	TRBV6-5	TRBJ2-3	CASGGQAGVTDTQYF	TGTGCCAGCGGAGGACAAGCGGGGGTTACAGATACGCAGTATTTT
TRBD1	-	TRBV7-6	TRBJ1-2	CASSSIQGANGYTF	TGTGCCAGCAGCTCGATCCAGGGGGCAAATGGCTACACCTTC
TRBD1	-	TRBV6-1	TRBJ1-1	CASSEPFLGDSEAFF	TGTGCCAGCAGTGAACCTTTTCTCGGGGACAGTGAAGCTTTCTTT